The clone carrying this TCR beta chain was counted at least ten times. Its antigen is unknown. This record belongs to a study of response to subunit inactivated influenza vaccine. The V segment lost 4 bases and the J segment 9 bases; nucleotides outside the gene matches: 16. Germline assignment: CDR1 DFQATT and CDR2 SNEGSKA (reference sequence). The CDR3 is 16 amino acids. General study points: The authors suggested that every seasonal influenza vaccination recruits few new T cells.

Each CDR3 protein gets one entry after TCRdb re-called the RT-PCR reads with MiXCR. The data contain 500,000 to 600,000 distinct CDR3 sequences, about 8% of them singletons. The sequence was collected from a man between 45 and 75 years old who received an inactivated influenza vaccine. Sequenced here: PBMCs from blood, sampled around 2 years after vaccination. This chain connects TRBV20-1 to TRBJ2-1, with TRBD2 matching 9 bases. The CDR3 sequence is CSANWLAGTRAAEQFF. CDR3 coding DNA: TGCAGTGCTAATTGGCTAGCGGGGACCCGAGCGGCTGAGCAGTTCTTC.